This entry lists 23 T cell receptor beta chains sequenced from one sample in a study of T cells in Graves' hyperthyroidism and ophthalmopathy. RNA transcripts were the template for amplifying TCR beta CDR3 regions. When the TCR CDR3 underwent first-round RT-PCR, the HTBI primer set was used. TCRdb independently ran MiXCR on the multiplex PCR reads; one entry per CDR3 protein. Of 450,000 to 650,000 distinct CDR3 sequences listed, about 20% are singletons. The sequenced material came from blood. The source is a man in his late teens or twenties with Graves' hyperthyroidism.

The chain has TRBV12-3 or TRBV12-4 and TRBJ2-5; TRBD1 agrees at 8 bases. V was pared by 6 bases and J by 2 bases, with 11 bases of the junction left unmatched. The CDR3 covers 16 residues. CDR3 region: CASRLVTGGRQETQYF. The CDR3 nucleotides are TGTGCCAGCAGACTCGTCACAGGGGGGAGGCAAGAGACCCAGTACTTC.

This clonotype was recorded a few times. The rearrangement uses TRBV24-1 and TRBJ2-3; D is possibly TRBD1 (7 bases). Germline CDR1 reads KGHDR; CDR2 reads SFDVKD. The V end was cut by 3 bases, the J end by 5 bases, with 20 bases between. The CDR3 consists of 17 residues. CDR3 coding DNA: TGTGCCACCAGTGATGCCCGGGGGCAGGGGGGCGGAGATACGCAGTATTTT. Protein: CATSDARGQGGGDTQYF.

This clonotype has a count of ten or more. The rearrangement uses TRBV12-5 and TRBJ1-1; 8 nucleotides align to TRBD1. Looked up from germline, CDR1 is LGHNT and CDR2 is FRNRAP. Trimming took 7 bases from V and 1 from J; bases not matched to a gene: 8. This CDR3 contains 15 residues. The CDR3 sequence: CASEDYRGANTEAFF. DNA for the CDR3: TGTGCTAGTGAGGACTACAGGGGGGCGAACACTGAAGCTTTCTTT. The full variable domain, completed using reference TRBV12-5 and TRBJ1-1, is DARVTQTPRHKVTEMGQEVTMRCQPILGHNTVFWYRQTMMQGLELLAYFRNRAPLDDSGMPKDRFSAEMPDATLATLKIQPSEPRDSAVYFCASEDYRGANTEAFFGQGTRLTVV.

This clonotype was picked up many times. The gene calls are TRBV6-5 and TRBJ2-7; 7 positions agree with TRBD1. The V segment lost 4 bases and the J segment 7 bases; nucleotides outside the gene matches: 10. The germline gives CDR1 MNHEY, CDR2 SVGAGI. The CDR3 is made up of 14 amino acids. The CDR3 DNA reads as TGTGCCAGCAGTTTCACGGGACAGAGCTCAGAGCAGTACTTC. Protein sequence: CASSFTGQSSEQYF.

The chain joins TRBV28 to TRBJ1-5; 8 nucleotides match TRBD1. Germline trimming cut 6 bases from V and 6 bases from J; bases unmatched to any gene: 7. The CDR3 is 14 residues long. Looked up from germline, CDR1 is MDHEN and CDR2 is SYDVKM. The CDR3, as DNA: TGTGCCAGCAGCAACCAGGGGGCGATTCAGCCCCAGCATTTT. It yields the protein CASSNQGAIQPQHF. Looking up the rest from reference TRBV28 and TRBJ1-5 gives the full variable domain: DVKVTQSSRYLVKRTGEKVFLECVQDMDHENMFWYRQDPGLGLRLIYFSYDVKMKEKGDIPEGYSVSREKKERFSLILESASTNQTSMYLCASSNQGAIQPQHFGDGTRLSIL.

J is TRBJ2-2 and V is TRBV7-9; D is possibly TRBD2 (6 bases). The CDR3 is 14 amino acids. Trimming cost V 4 bases and J 6 bases, with 12 bases left between them. Germline CDR1 reads SEHNR; CDR2 reads FQNEAQ (reference sequence). The CDR3 bases are TGTGCCAGCAGCTCTGTGGAGGGCCCCGGGGAGCTGTTTTTT. It translates to CASSSVEGPGELFF.

This rearrangement joins TRBV13 to TRBJ1-2; 8 nucleotides match TRBD1. CDR3 size: 18 residues. CDR1 and CDR2 (germline): PRHDT, FYEKMQ (reference sequence). V was clipped by 0 bases and J by 4 bases; unmatched bases: 13. The CDR3 here is CASSLGSGTGPPGYGYTF. CDR3 sequence (DNA): TGTGCCAGCAGCTTAGGCAGTGGGACAGGACCGCCCGGCTATGGCTACACCTTC.

This clonotype appeared once. A much larger clone lies a single base off, so this may be a read error. This chain uses TRBV6-5 with TRBJ1-1, with D possibly matching TRBD1 (5 bases). Trimming took off 7 bases at V and 1 base at J, with 16 bases between the two ends. The V gene's germline CDR1 is MNHEY and CDR2 SVGAGI. This CDR3 has 15 amino acids. Here the CDR3 reads CASTSAAGPNTEAFF. For the CDR3, the DNA is TGTGCCAGCACTTCCGCAGCAGGGCCGAACACTGAAGCTTTCTTT.

The chain is built from TRBV19 and TRBJ2-5, with D hard to call. CDR3 length: 15 amino acids. Trimming left V 5 bases short and J 1 base short, with 14 bases between. Per the germline V gene, CDR1 is LNHDA and CDR2 is SQIVND (reference sequence). For the CDR3, the DNA is TGTGCCAGTAGTTCCAGCCTAGGAGCCCAAGAGACCCAGTACTTC. Encoded protein: CASSSSLGAQETQYF.

J is TRBJ2-4 and V is TRBV15, with 11 bases that match TRBD2. The J segment lost 4 bases and the V segment lost 2 bases, leaving 4 bases of the junction unmatched. The CDR3 runs 16 residues. In germline, CDR1 is LNHNV, CDR2 YYDKDF (reference sequence). This CDR3 is CATSRLSGREKNIQYF. CDR3 nucleotide sequence: TGTGCCACCAGCAGACTTAGCGGGAGGGAGAAAAACATTCAGTACTTC.

The genes are TRBV6-2 or TRBV6-3 and TRBJ1-2; D is undetermined. The V gene's germline CDR1 is MNHEY and CDR2 SVGEGT. The CDR3 contains 15 residues. The germline V and J ends were trimmed by 3 bases and 4 bases, with 15 bases remaining between them. CDR3 DNA: TGTGCCAGCAGTTATGTCGTCGGCAGACTCTATGGCTACACCTTC. It translates to CASSYVVGRLYGYTF.

In this sample, this clonotype turned up many times. V and J are TRBV5-4 and TRBJ2-5; the match to TRBD2 covers 8 bases. The germline gives CDR1 SGHNT, CDR2 YYREEE (reference sequence). This CDR3 region has 15 residues. V shed 10 bases, J shed 1 base, and the junction held 12 bases outside the gene matches. The CDR3 bases are TGTGCCTTCGGGGGAACGGGGGGGACCCAAGAGACCCAGTACTTC. This codes for CAFGGTGGTQETQYF.

There are a few counts of this clonotype. The genes are TRBV3-1 and TRBJ1-5, with TRBD1 matching over 10 bases. Germline CDR1 LGHDT, CDR2 YNNKEL (reference sequence). The CDR3 contains 15 residues. V dropped 4 bases and J dropped 7; count of bases not matched to a gene: 7. The DNA of the CDR3 is TGTGCCAGCAGCCCGGACAGGGGGTATGGCCAGCCCCAGCATTTT. Translating it yields CASSPDRGYGQPQHF.

This clonotype was counted between two and nine times. The chain couples TRBV27 to TRBJ2-3; 8 bases line up with TRBD2. The CDR3 is 14 residues long. The junction had 8 bases not matched to a gene; V was cut back by 3 bases and J by 9 bases. Germline CDR1 reads MNHEY; CDR2 reads SMNVEV (reference sequence). This CDR3 reads CASSFSGGSGTQYF. In DNA form, the CDR3 reads TGTGCCAGCAGTTTCAGCGGGGGTTCGGGGACGCAGTATTTT.

This clonotype was picked up many times. This sequence joins TRBV28 and TRBJ2-5, with TRBD2 matching 7 bases. Germline loops: CDR1 MDHEN, CDR2 SYDVKM. The CDR3 consists of 13 residues. V dropped 6 bases and J dropped 5; count of bases not matched to a gene: 6. CDR3 sequence (DNA): TGTGCCAGCAGACCCTTGGGGGGGGAGACCCAGTACTTC. It is translated as CASRPLGGETQYF.

This clonotype was counted many times. A junction end diverges from the germline sequence, so it may reflect a read error. The chain carries TRBV5-1 and TRBJ2-7; 9 bases align to TRBD1. This CDR3 contains 14 residues. Germline lookup yields CDR1 SGHRS and CDR2 YFSETQ. The CDR3 reads CASSLGDRAYEQYF. The CDR3 DNA reads TGTGCCAGCAGCTTAGGGGACAGGGCCTACGAGCAGTACTTC.

This clonotype was seen ten or more times. This chain connects TRBV7-8 to TRBJ2-6; 12 nucleotides line up with TRBD1. Germline CDR1 reads SGHVS; CDR2 reads FQNEAQ. The junction had 6 bases not matched to a gene; V was cut back by 5 bases and J by 4 bases. The CDR3 covers 17 residues. CDR3 amino acids: CASSMGQGASGANVLTF. In nucleotides, the CDR3 is TGTGCCAGCAGCATGGGACAGGGGGCATCCGGGGCCAACGTCCTGACTTTC.

The chain couples TRBV5-4 to TRBJ2-5; TRBD2 agrees at 8 bases. The germline V gene encodes CDR1 SGHNT and CDR2 YYREEE (reference sequence). The CDR3 consists of 15 residues. With 4 bases clipped from V and 4 bases from J, the junction kept 9 bases outside the gene matches. This CDR3 is CASSQKAGVGETQYF. CDR3 bases: TGTGCCAGCAGCCAGAAAGCGGGGGTCGGAGAGACCCAGTACTTC.

This sequence joins TRBV2 and TRBJ1-1; the D gene is possibly TRBD1 (5 bases). V was cut by 1 base and J by 3 bases, with 9 bases left in between. CDR3 length: 14 residues. Germline assignment: CDR1 SNHLY and CDR2 FYNNEI. This CDR3 is CASSEDGHYTEAFF. In DNA form, the CDR3 reads TGTGCCAGCAGTGAAGATGGACATTACACTGAAGCTTTCTTT.

This clonotype was counted a few times. The gene calls are TRBV6-5 and TRBJ2-4; possibly TRBD1 for D (7 bases). V was pared by 0 bases and J by 4 bases, with 16 bases between. The CDR3 totals 17 residues. Germline V gene lookup returns CDR1 MNHEY and CDR2 SVGAGI. CDR3 DNA sequence: TGTGCCAGCAGTTACTCACCCCAGGGGGGCCCGAAAAACATTCAGTACTTC. Residues: CASSYSPQGGPKNIQYF.

This clonotype was found many times. This rearrangement joins TRBV6-5 to TRBJ1-1, with a tentative D call TRBD1 (5 bases). CDR1 MNHEY and CDR2 SVGAGI come from the germline V gene. The V gene lost 4 bases and the J gene lost 0 bases, with 12 bases spanning the gap. This CDR3 comprises 15 residues. The CDR3: CASSSGGGMNTEAFF. The DNA of the CDR3 is TGTGCCAGCAGTTCCGGGGGGGGGATGAACACTGAAGCTTTCTTT.

V gene TRBV5-1 combines with J gene TRBJ2-2; 13 nucleotides line up with TRBD2. CDR3 length: 15 residues. Trimming removed 4 bases from V and 7 bases from J; junction bases left unmatched: 4. CDR1 and CDR2 from the germline V gene are SGHRS and YFSETQ. The CDR3 coding sequence is TGCGCCAGCAGCGTGGGGACTAGCGGGGACGGGGAGCTGTTTTTT. Translated, it gives CASSVGTSGDGELFF.

This clonotype was detected many times. The chain has TRBV24-1 and TRBJ2-7, with TRBD2 as a possible D gene (6 bases). The length of the CDR3 is 15 residues. Trimming took 3 bases from V and 0 from J, leaving 11 bases between them. Germline lookup yields CDR1 KGHDR and CDR2 SFDVKD. The CDR3 here is CATSDRLGGSYEQYF. The CDR3 DNA reads TGTGCCACCAGTGATCGATTGGGGGGCTCCTACGAGCAGTACTTC.